Listed here are 21 T cell receptor beta chains from one sample, sequenced in a study of cytomegalovirus exposure and HLA in healthy donors. Primers: 60 Vbeta forward and 13 Jbeta reverse. Assay: immunoSEQ multiplex PCR; the TCRdb copy retains only in-frame clones and omits some. The sample holds approximately 100,000 clones; about 59% are singletons and the top ten take 3% to 4%. The sample consisted of PBMCs. The receptors were sampled from a man between 25 and 39 years old in good health and CMV-seropositive.

The V call is TRBV5-8, the J call TRBJ2-7, with D perhaps matching TRBD1 (6 bases). Germline loops: CDR1 SGHTS, CDR2 YDEGEE. Trimming removed 2 bases from V and 3 bases from J, with 12 bases in between. The CDR3 loop spans 14 amino acids. The CDR3 DNA sequence: TGTGCCAGCAGCTTCGGACAGTTTTTCTACGAGCAGTACTTC. This codes for CASSFGQFFYEQYF.

The J gene is TRBJ2-2, the V gene TRBV7-9, with 8 bases aligning to TRBD1. The CDR3 loop spans 16 amino acids. The germline V gene encodes CDR1 SEHNR and CDR2 FQNEAQ (reference sequence). V lost 1 base to trimming and J lost 2 bases; unmatched junction nucleotides: 3. CDR3 protein: CASSLVDRGNTGELFF. Written as DNA, the CDR3 is TGTGCCAGCAGCTTAGTTGACAGGGGAAACACCGGGGAGCTGTTTTTT.

This clone was observed once. This sequence joins TRBV29-1 and TRBJ2-3; D is uncertain. The CDR3 consists of 13 residues. Looked up from germline, CDR1 is SQVTM and CDR2 is ANQGSEA. V dropped 4 bases and J dropped 2 bases, with 10 bases sitting between them. The CDR3 DNA is TGCAGCGTTGTTCAAACAGCCACAGATACGCAGTATTTT. This codes for CSVVQTATDTQYF.

There are a few counts of this clone. The chain has TRBV18 and TRBJ2-1, with TRBD1 as a possible D gene (7 bases). Trimming took 5 bases from V and 6 from J, leaving 14 bases between them. The germline V gene has CDR1 KGHSH and CDR2 LQKENI. The CDR3 has 14 residues. CDR3 in amino acids: CASSNRGAGNEQFF. CDR3 DNA sequence: TGTGCCAGCTCAAACAGGGGAGCGGGCAATGAGCAGTTCTTC.

This clone was detected once. The chain is built from TRBV5-4 and TRBJ2-7; perhaps TRBD2 as D (5 bases). The CDR3 length is 15 residues. With 1 base removed from V and 3 bases from J, the gap between germline ends came to 14 bases. From germline, CDR1 is SGHNT and CDR2 YYREEE (reference sequence). CDR3 region: CASSLYPHGDYEQYF. The CDR3 DNA follows: TGTGCCAGCAGCTTGTACCCCCACGGGGACTACGAGCAGTACTTC.

The chain couples TRBV4-2 to TRBJ2-7; 13 bases line up with TRBD2. With V trimmed by 2 bases and J by 4 bases, 2 bases remained unmatched. Germline V gene sequence: CDR1 LGHNA, CDR2 YNFKEQ. CDR3 length equals 15 residues. Here the CDR3 DNA reads TGTGCCAGCAGCCAAACTAGCGGGGGGGCGTACGAGCAGTACTTC. This translates into CASSQTSGGAYEQYF.

V is TRBV2 and J is TRBJ1-3; a possible D gene is TRBD1 (6 bases). This CDR3 is built from 13 residues. The V end lost 9 bases, the J end lost 1 base, and 10 bases lay between the germline ends. Germline CDR1 SNHLY, CDR2 FYNNEI. The CDR3 DNA is TGTGCCAGGAAAGGGACATCTGGAAACACCATATATTTT. It translates to CARKGTSGNTIYF.

The rearrangement links TRBV18 to TRBJ1-6, with D maybe TRBD1 (5 bases). Trimming shortened V by 6 bases and J by 16 bases, and 10 bases separated the two germline ends. This CDR3 has 10 residues. The germline CDR1 and CDR2 sequences are KGHSH and LQKENI. The CDR3 nucleotides read TGTGCCAGCTCCGGGGGAGCTCTCCACTTT. Translating it yields CASSGGALHF.

Turning to this clone: At one end the junction does not follow the germline gene, possibly because of a read error. The rearrangement joins TRBV7-7 to TRBJ2-1; D gene unclear. This CDR3 has 13 amino acids. Germline V CDR1 and CDR2: SSHAT, FNYEAQ (reference sequence). CDR3: CASSPTFTNEQFF. In DNA form, the CDR3 reads TGTGCTAGCAGCCCCACTTTTACGAATGAGCAGTTCTTC.

The chain recombines TRBV27 with TRBJ1-1; D is undetermined. CDR1 MNHEY and CDR2 SMNVEV come from the germline V gene (reference sequence). The CDR3 runs to 12 residues. V lost 2 bases to trimming and J lost 3 bases, with 4 bases between them. The CDR3 spells CASSLGDTEAFF. For the CDR3, the DNA is TGTGCCAGCAGTTTAGGAGACACTGAAGCTTTCTTT.

The chain links TRBV5-1 to TRBJ2-1; D might be TRBD2 (5 bases). V was trimmed by 6 bases and J by 2 bases, leaving 15 bases between them. The CDR3 has 15 residues. CDR1 is SGHRS and CDR2 is YFSETQ in the germline V gene. The CDR3: CASNMRTPAYNEQFF. In DNA form, the CDR3 reads TGCGCCAGCAATATGCGGACTCCGGCCTACAATGAGCAGTTCTTC.

In this sample, this clone turned up a few times. This sequence joins TRBV5-1 and TRBJ1-4, with unresolved D. This CDR3 is 12 amino acids long. CDR1 is SGHRS and CDR2 is YFSETQ in the germline V gene. Trimming pared 0 bases from V and 10 bases from J, leaving 7 bases between. CDR3 region: CASSLGEGKLFF. DNA for the CDR3: TGCGCCAGCAGCTTGGGCGAGGGAAAACTGTTTTTT.

As concerns this clone: The same CDR3 also results from other DNA sequences found in this sample. This chain joins TRBV2 and TRBJ1-1; D is undetermined. With 3 bases removed from V and 7 bases from J, the gap between germline ends came to 6 bases. The CDR3 loop spans 11 amino acids. Germline CDR1 reads SNHLY; CDR2 reads FYNNEI. CDR3 protein: CASSDGFEAFF. The CDR3 DNA follows: TGTGCCAGCAGTGACGGTTTTGAAGCTTTCTTT.

The chain recombines TRBV6-1 with TRBJ2-5, with 13 bases identical to TRBD2. This CDR3 region has 16 residues. V lost 4 bases and J lost 5; bases outside the gene matches: 7. Germline CDR1 MNHNS, CDR2 SASEGT. DNA of the CDR3: TGTGCCAGCAGTGCCCTACTAGCGGGGGGGGATGAGACCCAGTACTTC. This sequence encodes CASSALLAGGDETQYF.

The chain joins TRBV6-1 to TRBJ1-1; 11 positions agree with TRBD1. CDR1 is MNHNS, CDR2 SASEGT, per germline. V lost 9 bases to trimming and J lost 5 bases; unmatched junction nucleotides: 11. This CDR3 contains 15 residues. The CDR3 spells CASGSRDRGGTEAFF. The CDR3 DNA follows: TGTGCCAGTGGGTCCCGGGACAGGGGGGGGACTGAAGCTTTCTTT.

V and J are TRBV10-3 and TRBJ1-1; 9 bases align to TRBD1. After removal of 6 bases from V and 3 bases from J, the junction contained 5 bases not matched to a gene. The germline V gene has CDR1 ENHRY and CDR2 SYGVKD. The length of the CDR3 is 14 residues. CDR3 protein: CAISYRGQDTEAFF. The DNA for the CDR3 is TGTGCCATCAGCTACAGGGGGCAAGACACTGAAGCTTTCTTT.

This clone was detected only a few times. This chain joins TRBV5-1 and TRBJ2-1; 7 bases match TRBD1. Germline lookup yields CDR1 SGHRS and CDR2 YFSETQ. Trimming removed 2 bases from V and 10 bases from J; junction bases left unmatched: 0. The CDR3 covers 11 residues. The DNA for the CDR3 is TGCGCCAGCAGCTTACAGGGGGAGCAGTTCTTC. This sequence encodes CASSLQGEQFF. Full variable domain (rest looked up from reference TRBV5-1 and TRBJ2-1): KAGVTQTPRYLIKTRGQQVTLSCSPISGHRSVSWYQQTPGQGLQFLFEYFSETQRNKGNFPGRFSGRQFSNSRSEMNVSTLELGDSALYLCASSLQGEQFFGPGTRLTVL.

This clone was detected many times. The chain combines TRBV10-3 with TRBJ1-1, with D hard to call. With 10 bases removed from V and 5 bases from J, the gap between germline ends came to 11 bases. The CDR3 length is 11 residues. CDR1 is ENHRY, CDR2 SYGVKD, per germline. Written as DNA, the CDR3 is TGTGCCACCCAAAGAGGTACTGAAGCTTTCTTT. Its protein is CATQRGTEAFF.

This clone was recorded once. V usage is TRBV5-1 and J usage is TRBJ2-3; a possible D gene is TRBD1 (6 bases). Germline assignment: CDR1 SGHRS and CDR2 YFSETQ. The V and J ends lost 2 bases and 3 bases respectively, with 10 bases between them. The CDR3 sequence is 14 residues long. CDR3 amino acids: CASSFGGPTDTQYF. DNA for the CDR3: TGCGCCAGCAGCTTTGGGGGCCCGACAGATACGCAGTATTTT.

The V gene is TRBV4-1, the J gene TRBJ1-2, with 7 bases lining up with TRBD1. Trimming cost V 8 bases and J 5 bases; bases outside gene matches: 8. Germline V gene sequence: CDR1 MGHRA, CDR2 YSYEKL. The CDR3 runs 13 residues. The CDR3 is CASAGTEGYGYTF. The CDR3 bases are TGCGCCAGCGCGGGGACAGAGGGGTATGGCTACACCTTC.

The chain links TRBV5-4 to TRBJ1-4; D might be TRBD1 (5 bases). The length of the CDR3 is 14 residues. Trimming removed 0 bases at V and 5 bases at J, with 8 bases between. Germline loops: CDR1 SGHNT, CDR2 YYREEE (reference sequence). CDR3 DNA sequence: TGTGCCAGCAGCTTGGGGGGGGAAAATGAAAAACTGTTTTTT. The encoded protein is CASSLGGENEKLFF.